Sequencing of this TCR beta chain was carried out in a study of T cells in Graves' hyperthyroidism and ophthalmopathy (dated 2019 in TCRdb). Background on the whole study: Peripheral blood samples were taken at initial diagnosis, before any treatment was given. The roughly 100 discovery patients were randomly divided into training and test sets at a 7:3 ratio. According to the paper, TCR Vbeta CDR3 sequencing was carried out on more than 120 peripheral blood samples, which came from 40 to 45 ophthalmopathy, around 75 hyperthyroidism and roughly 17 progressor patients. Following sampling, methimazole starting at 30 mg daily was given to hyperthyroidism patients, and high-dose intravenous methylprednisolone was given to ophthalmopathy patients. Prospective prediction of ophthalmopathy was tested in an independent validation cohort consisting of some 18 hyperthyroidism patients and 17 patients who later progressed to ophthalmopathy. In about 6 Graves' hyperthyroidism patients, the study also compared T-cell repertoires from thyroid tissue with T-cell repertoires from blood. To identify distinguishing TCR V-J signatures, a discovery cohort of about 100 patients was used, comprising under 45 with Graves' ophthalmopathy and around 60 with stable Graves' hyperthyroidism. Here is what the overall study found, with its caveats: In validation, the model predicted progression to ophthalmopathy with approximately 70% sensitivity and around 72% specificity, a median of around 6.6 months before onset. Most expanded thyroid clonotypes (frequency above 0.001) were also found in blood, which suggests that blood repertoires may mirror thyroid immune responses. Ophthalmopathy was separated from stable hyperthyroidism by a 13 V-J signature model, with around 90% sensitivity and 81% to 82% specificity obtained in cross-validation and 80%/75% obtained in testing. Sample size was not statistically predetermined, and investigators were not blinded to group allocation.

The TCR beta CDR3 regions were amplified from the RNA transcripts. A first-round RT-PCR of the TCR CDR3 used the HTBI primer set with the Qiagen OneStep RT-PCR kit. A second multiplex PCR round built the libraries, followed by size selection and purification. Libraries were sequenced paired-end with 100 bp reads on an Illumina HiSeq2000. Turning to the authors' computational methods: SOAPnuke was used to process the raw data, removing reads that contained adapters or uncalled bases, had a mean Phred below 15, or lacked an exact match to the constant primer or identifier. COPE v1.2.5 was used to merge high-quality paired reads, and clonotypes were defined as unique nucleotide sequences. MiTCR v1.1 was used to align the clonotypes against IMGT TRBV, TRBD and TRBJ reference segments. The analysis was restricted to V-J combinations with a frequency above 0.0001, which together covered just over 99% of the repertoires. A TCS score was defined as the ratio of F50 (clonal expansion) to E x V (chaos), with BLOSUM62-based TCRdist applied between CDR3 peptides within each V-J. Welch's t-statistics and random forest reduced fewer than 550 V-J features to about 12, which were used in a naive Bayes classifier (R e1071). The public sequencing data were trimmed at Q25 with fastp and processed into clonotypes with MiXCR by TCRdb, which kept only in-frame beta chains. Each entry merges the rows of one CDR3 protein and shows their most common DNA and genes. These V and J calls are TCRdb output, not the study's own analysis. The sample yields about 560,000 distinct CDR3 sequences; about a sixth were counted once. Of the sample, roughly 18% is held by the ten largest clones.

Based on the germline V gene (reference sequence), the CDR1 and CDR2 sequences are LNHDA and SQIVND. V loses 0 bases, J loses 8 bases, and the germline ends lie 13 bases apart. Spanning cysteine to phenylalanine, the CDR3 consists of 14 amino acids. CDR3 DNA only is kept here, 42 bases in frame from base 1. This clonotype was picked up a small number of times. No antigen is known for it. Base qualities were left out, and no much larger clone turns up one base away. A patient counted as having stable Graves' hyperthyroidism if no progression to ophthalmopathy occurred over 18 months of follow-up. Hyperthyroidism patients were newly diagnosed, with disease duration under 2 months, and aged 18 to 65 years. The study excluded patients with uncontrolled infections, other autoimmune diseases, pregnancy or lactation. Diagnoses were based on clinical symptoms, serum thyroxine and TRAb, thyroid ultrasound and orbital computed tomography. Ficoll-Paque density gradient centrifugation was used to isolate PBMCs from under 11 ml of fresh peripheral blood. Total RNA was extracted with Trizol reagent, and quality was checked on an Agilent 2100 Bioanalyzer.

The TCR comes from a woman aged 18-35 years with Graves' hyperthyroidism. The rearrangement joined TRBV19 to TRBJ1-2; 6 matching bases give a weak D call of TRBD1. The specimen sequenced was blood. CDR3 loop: CASSIDRGGGGYTF. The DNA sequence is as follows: TGTGCCAGTAGTATAGATCGCGGGGGCGGCGGCTACACCTTC.